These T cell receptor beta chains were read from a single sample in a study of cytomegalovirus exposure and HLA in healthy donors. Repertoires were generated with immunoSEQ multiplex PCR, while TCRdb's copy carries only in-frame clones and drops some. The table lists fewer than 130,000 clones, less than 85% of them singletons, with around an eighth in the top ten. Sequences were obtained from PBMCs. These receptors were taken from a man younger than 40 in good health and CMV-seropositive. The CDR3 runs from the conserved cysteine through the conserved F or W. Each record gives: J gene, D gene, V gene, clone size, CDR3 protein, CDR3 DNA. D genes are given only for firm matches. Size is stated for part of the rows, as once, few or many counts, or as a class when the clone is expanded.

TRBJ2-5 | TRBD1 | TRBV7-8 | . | CASHDDRGQETQYF | TGTGCCTCGCATGACGACAGGGGGCAAGAGACCCAGTACTTC
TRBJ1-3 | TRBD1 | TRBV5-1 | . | CASSPGQGLSGNTIYF | TGCGCCAGCAGCCCAGGACAGGGGCTGTCTGGAAACACCATATATTTT
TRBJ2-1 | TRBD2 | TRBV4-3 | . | CASSQLNPGRGRHNEQFF | TGCGCCAGCAGCCAACTGAATCCCGGGAGGGGAAGGCACAATGAGCAGTTCTTC
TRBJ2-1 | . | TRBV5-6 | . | CASSLASPRVAGNEQFF | TGTGCCAGCAGCTTGGCCTCCCCCCGAGTGGCAGGCAATGAGCAGTTCTTC
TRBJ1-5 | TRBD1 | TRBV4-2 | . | CASSQEDRGDQPQHF | TGTGCCAGCAGCCAAGAGGACAGGGGGGATCAGCCCCAGCATTTT
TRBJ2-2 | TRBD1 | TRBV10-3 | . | CAIRDAGQGNTGELFF | TGTGCCATCAGGGACGCGGGACAGGGAAACACCGGGGAGCTGTTTTTT
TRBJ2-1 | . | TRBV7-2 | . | CASSLELFNNEQFF | TGTGCCAGCAGCTTAGAACTATTCAACAATGAGCAGTTCTTC
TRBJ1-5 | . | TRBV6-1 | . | CASSESPRSNQPQHF | TGTGCCAGCAGTGAATCGCCGCGGAGCAATCAGCCCCAGCATTTT
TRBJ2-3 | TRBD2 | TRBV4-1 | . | CASSPRLAGESDTQYF | TGCGCCAGCAGCCCGCGACTAGCGGGGGAGTCAGATACGCAGTATTTT
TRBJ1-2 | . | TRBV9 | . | CASSGSGYTF | TGTGCCAGCAGCGGGAGTGGCTACACCTTC
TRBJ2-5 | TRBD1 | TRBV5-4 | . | CASSSRTGGRETQYF | TGTGCCAGCAGCTCCAGGACAGGGGGCCGAGAGACCCAGTACTTC
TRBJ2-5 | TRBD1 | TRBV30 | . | CAWIRGPQETQYF | TGTGCCTGGATCAGGGGGCCGCAAGAGACCCAGTACTTC
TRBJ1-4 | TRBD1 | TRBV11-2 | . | CASSPDRTGEYTNEKLFF | TGTGCCAGCAGCCCCGATCGGACAGGGGAGTATACTAATGAAAAACTGTTTTTT
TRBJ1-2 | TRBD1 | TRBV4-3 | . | CASSQDLVRQGNGYTF | TGCGCCAGCAGCCAAGATCTTGTTCGACAGGGGAATGGCTACACCTTC
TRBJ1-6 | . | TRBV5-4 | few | CASSLEGPGTGDSPLHF | TGTGCCAGCAGCTTGGAAGGCCCGGGGACGGGGGATTCACCCCTCCACTTT
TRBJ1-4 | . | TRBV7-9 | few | CAISRWFPTNEKLFF | TGTGCCATCTCCCGGTGGTTCCCAACTAATGAAAAACTGTTTTTT
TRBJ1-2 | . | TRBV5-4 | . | CASSQGQSGYTF | TGTGCCAGCAGCCAAGGACAGTCTGGCTACACCTTC
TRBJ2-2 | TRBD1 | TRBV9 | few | CASSVAAGGVIGELFF | TGTGCCAGCAGCGTAGCCGCAGGGGGCGTAATCGGGGAGCTGTTTTTT
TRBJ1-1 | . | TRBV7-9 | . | CASSPRGAQGFF | TGTGCCAGCAGCCCGCGGGGGGCTCAGGGTTTCTTT
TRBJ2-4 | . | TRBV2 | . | CASSLPGAKNIQYF | TGTGCCAGCAGTTTACCAGGGGCCAAAAACATTCAGTACTTC
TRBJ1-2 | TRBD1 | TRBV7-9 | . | CASSRTGQFNYGYTF | TGTGCCAGCAGCAGGACAGGACAGTTTAACTATGGCTACACCTTC
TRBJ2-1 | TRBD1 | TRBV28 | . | CASSLGGTGVGKQFF | TGTGCCAGCAGTTTAGGTGGGACAGGGGTAGGGAAGCAGTTCTTC
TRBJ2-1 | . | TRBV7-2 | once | CASSPVGRSSDEQFF | TGTGCCAGCAGCCCCGTTGGGAGGTCGTCGGATGAGCAGTTCTTC
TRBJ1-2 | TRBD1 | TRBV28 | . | CASSFWPEKTGKIDYTF | TGTGCCAGCAGTTTTTGGCCTGAAAAGACAGGGAAAATCGACTACACCTTC
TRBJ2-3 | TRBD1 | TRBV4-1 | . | CASSPPGQRPDTQYF | TGCGCCAGCAGCCCTCCGGGACAGCGACCAGATACGCAGTATTTT